These 8 T cell receptor beta chains were all obtained from the same sample, sequenced in a study of T cell changes during pregnancy in multiple sclerosis. Profiled with immunoSEQ multiplex PCR; TCRdb holds only in-frame clones, not every one. The sample gives tens of thousands of clones, 91% of which show up once; around 0.7% is in the top ten. The sequencing here drew on peripheral blood, taken in the third trimester of pregnancy. The receptor source for this set is a female donor in good health, enrolled as a control in a pregnancy study.

The chain employs TRBV18 and TRBJ2-5; 7 positions match TRBD2. The CDR3 has 17 amino acids. The V and J ends lost 5 bases and 1 base, in that order; junction bases with no gene match: 13. CDR1 is KGHSH, CDR2 LQKENI, per germline. The CDR3: CASSSQKVAGVQETQYF. The CDR3 DNA sequence: TGTGCCAGCTCATCCCAGAAGGTAGCGGGCGTCCAAGAGACCCAGTACTTC.

This CDR3 reads CASSRGIDIRNTEAFF. The DNA for the CDR3 is TGTGCCAGCTCACGAGGGATTGACATAAGGAACACTGAAGCTTTCTTT. The chain links TRBV18 to TRBJ1-1; no reliable D call. Germline V gene lookup returns CDR1 KGHSH and CDR2 LQKENI. This CDR3 is 16 amino acids long. The V and J ends lost 4 bases and 1 base respectively, with 16 bases between them.

The J gene is TRBJ2-7, the V gene TRBV6-6, with D maybe TRBD2 (6 bases). Per the germline V gene, CDR1 is MNHNY and CDR2 is SVGAGI (reference sequence). CDR3 length equals 15 residues. V lost 7 bases and J lost 0, with 16 bases in between. The CDR3 DNA follows: TGTGCCAGCACATCTAACAGGAGGGGCTCCTACGAGCAGTACTTC. Residues: CASTSNRRGSYEQYF.

This clone was observed a single time. Here the CDR3 reads CASSFQATQYF. The CDR3 DNA follows: TGTGCCAGCAGCTTTCAAGCGACCCAGTACTTC. J is TRBJ2-5 and V is TRBV12-1; TRBD2 is the table's D call and was not checked against the DNA. TRBV12-1 corresponds to a pseudogene. This CDR3 is 11 amino acids long.

The chain is built from TRBV5-1 and TRBJ1-1, with 8 bases that match TRBD1. This CDR3 has 15 amino acids. Germline values: CDR1 SGHRS, CDR2 YFSETQ. V shed 1 base and J 8 bases; nucleotides not matched to a gene: 10. The CDR3 DNA reads TGCGCCAGCAGCTTGAACCTAGACAGGGGTGGGGAAGCTTTCTTT. This gives the protein CASSLNLDRGGEAFF.

The J gene is TRBJ2-1, the V gene TRBV7-6; 8 nucleotides agree with TRBD2. After removal of 0 bases from V and 6 bases from J, the junction contained 4 bases not matched to a gene. Germline CDR1 and CDR2: SGHVS and FNYEAQ. The CDR3 consists of 15 residues. CDR3 bases: TGTGCCAGCAGCTTAGCAGCGGGAGTTTTCAATGAGCAGTTCTTC. Protein sequence: CASSLAAGVFNEQFF. The full variable domain, its missing parts supplied by reference TRBV7-6 and TRBJ2-1, is GAGVSQSPRYKVTKRGQDVALRCDPISGHVSLYWYRQALGQGPEFLTYFNYEAQQDKSGLPNDRFSAERPEGSISTLTIQRTEQRDSAMYRCASSLAAGVFNEQFFGPGTRLTVL.

This clone was counted a few times. The same CDR3 can be traced to other DNA sequences in this sample. The chain links TRBV28 to TRBJ1-2; D is unresolved. V dropped 6 bases and J dropped 1 base, with 6 bases sitting between them. This CDR3 spans 12 amino acids. From germline, CDR1 is MDHEN and CDR2 SYDVKM. The CDR3 here is CASRTGNYGYTF. The CDR3 DNA reads as TGTGCCAGCAGGACGGGTAACTATGGCTACACCTTC.

This chain joins TRBV28 and TRBJ2-2, with 16 bases that match TRBD2. This CDR3 has 18 residues. From germline, CDR1 is MDHEN and CDR2 SYDVKM. V was clipped by 5 bases and J by 6 bases; unmatched bases: 9. In DNA, the CDR3 is TGTGCCAGCAGTCGTTCACCCGGGACTAGCGGGAGGGCCGGGGAGCTGTTTTTT. Amino acid sequence: CASSRSPGTSGRAGELFF.